Shown below are 6 T cell receptor beta chains from a single sample sequenced in a study of control samples from healthy donors and cancer patients. Repertoires were generated with immunoSEQ multiplex PCR, while TCRdb's copy carries only in-frame clones and drops some. In the table there are 100,000 to 120,000 clones, approximately 90% of which are singletons. The sequencing input was PBMCs. The receptors come from a woman between 55 and 75 years old with lung cancer.

The V call is TRBV19, the J call TRBJ2-1; D not certain. This CDR3 comprises 10 residues. The germline V gene has CDR1 LNHDA and CDR2 SQIVND (reference sequence). Trimming left V 10 bases short and J 8 bases short, with 9 bases between. The CDR3 coding sequence is TGTGCCACCGGTTGGGATGAGCAGTTCTTC. It encodes CATGWDEQFF.

The genes are TRBV5-8 and TRBJ2-7; TRBD2 matches 14 bases. Germline trimming cut 4 bases from V and 2 bases from J; bases unmatched to any gene: 8. CDR1 and CDR2 from the germline V gene are SGHTS and YDEGEE. This CDR3 region has 17 residues. This CDR3 reads CASSPGLAGGPTYEQYF. The CDR3 DNA sequence: TGTGCCAGCAGCCCCGGACTAGCGGGGGGTCCAACCTACGAGCAGTACTTC. The full variable domain, rest sourced from reference TRBV5-8 and TRBJ2-7, is EAGVTQSPTHLIKTRGQQATLRCSPISGHTSVYWYQQALGLGLQFLLWYDEGEERNRGNFPPRFSGRQFPNYSSELNVNALELEDSALYLCASSPGLAGGPTYEQYFGPGTRLTVT.

A remark on this clone: Other nucleotide sequences in the sample specify the same CDR3. This chain connects TRBV5-1 to TRBJ1-2; 8 nucleotides align to TRBD1. The junction had 5 bases not matched to a gene; V was cut back by 3 bases and J by 4 bases. Germline V CDR1 and CDR2: SGHRS, YFSETQ. The CDR3 runs 14 residues. CDR3 nucleotides: TGCGCCAGCAGCTCCGGACAGGGTGGCTATGGCTACACCTTC. It yields the protein CASSSGQGGYGYTF.

V is TRBV7-9 and J is TRBJ2-1; TRBD2 agrees at 8 bases. In germline, CDR1 is SEHNR, CDR2 FQNEAQ (reference sequence). The CDR3 is 15 residues long. J was trimmed by 6 bases and V by 6 bases; bases with no gene match: 10. DNA of the CDR3: TGTGCCAGCAGTTCCGAGCGGGAGAGGGGCAATGAGCAGTTCTTC. It translates to CASSSERERGNEQFF.

The chain uses TRBV10-3 and TRBJ2-3, with D perhaps assigned TRBD1 or TRBD2 (5 bases each). The CDR3 is 14 amino acids. CDR1 and CDR2 (germline): ENHRY, SYGVKD. Deletions cut 8 bases from V and 5 bases from J, with 17 bases between. The CDR3 sequence: CAIQVGAAQDTQYF. The CDR3 nucleotides read TGTGCCATCCAAGTCGGGGCAGCCCAAGATACGCAGTATTTT.

This clone was observed a handful of times. The CDR3: CASSISENNSPLHF. DNA for the CDR3: TGTGCCAGTAGTATATCAGAGAATAATTCACCCCTCCACTTT. The genes are TRBV19 and TRBJ1-6; D gene uncertain. The CDR3 runs 14 residues. The ends were cut back, 2 bases at V and 5 bases at J, with 7 bases in the middle. The germline CDR1 and CDR2 sequences are LNHDA and SQIVND (reference sequence).